This T cell receptor (beta chain) originates from a study of a mutant IDH1 vaccine in newly diagnosed glioma. Sequenced by immunoSEQ multiplex PCR; TCRdb stores in-frame clones only, minus some. The sample includes nearly 15,000 clones, approximately 90% of them seen just once. Time point reported: baseline, week 1 (first vaccination visit). The treatment is: pre-vaccination baseline after standard-of-care therapy. The TCR sequence derives from a woman in her thirties or forties with glioma. Some clones in this sample may be carry-over from other donors' samples. Sequencing used PBMCs, obtained from a glioma patient treated with radiotherapy, temozolomide or both.

The CDR3 loop is CASSGDQAISGRADTQYF. The CDR3 region has the DNA TGCGCCAGCAGTGGGGATCAGGCTATTAGCGGGAGGGCAGATACGCAGTATTTT. The chain links TRBV10-2 to TRBJ2-3; 11 nucleotides match TRBD2. Germline V gene lookup returns CDR1 WSHSY and CDR2 SAAADI. The CDR3 runs 18 residues. V was clipped by 4 bases and J by 4 bases; unmatched bases: 13.